The clone carrying this T cell receptor beta chain was counted only a few times. This record belongs to a study of T-cell reconstitution after alpha-beta-depleted transplantation in children. This sample's TCRbeta library carried unique molecular identifier barcodes. TCRdb fed the PCR reads into MiXCR, producing one record per CDR3 protein. In the table there are 490,000 or so distinct CDR3 sequences, around 12% of which are singletons. With 8 bases removed from V and 3 bases from J, the gap between germline ends came to 17 bases. The germline gives CDR1 LNHDA, CDR2 SQIVND (reference sequence). The CDR3 has 15 residues.

This TCR was recovered from a human donor who donated a stem cell graft to a child with combined immunodeficiency. This chain connects TRBV19 to TRBJ1-5, with D possibly matching TRBD1 (5 bases). Material: PBMCs from the stem cell graft donor, obtained from the stem cell graft. The CDR3 sequence is CASHSGTAYNQPQHF. The CDR3 DNA follows: TGTGCCAGTCACTCCGGGACGGCATACAATCAGCCCCAGCATTTT.